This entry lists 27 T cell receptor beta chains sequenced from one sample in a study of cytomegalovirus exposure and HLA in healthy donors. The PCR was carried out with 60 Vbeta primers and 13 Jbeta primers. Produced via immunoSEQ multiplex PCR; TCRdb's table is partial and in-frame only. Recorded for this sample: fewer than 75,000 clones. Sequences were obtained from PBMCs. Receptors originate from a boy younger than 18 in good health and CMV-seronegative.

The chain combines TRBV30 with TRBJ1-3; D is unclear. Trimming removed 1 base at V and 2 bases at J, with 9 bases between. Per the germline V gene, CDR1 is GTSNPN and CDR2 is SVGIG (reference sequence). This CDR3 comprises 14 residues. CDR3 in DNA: TGTGCCTGGAGTGGGGGAGCAGCTGGAAACACCATATATTTT. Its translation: CAWSGGAAGNTIYF.

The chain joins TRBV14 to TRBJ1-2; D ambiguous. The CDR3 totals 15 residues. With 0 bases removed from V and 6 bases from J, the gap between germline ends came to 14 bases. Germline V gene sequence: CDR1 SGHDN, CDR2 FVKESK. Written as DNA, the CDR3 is TGTGCCAGCAGCCAAGATAATGGGAACGGGAATGGCTACACCTTC. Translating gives CASSQDNGNGNGYTF. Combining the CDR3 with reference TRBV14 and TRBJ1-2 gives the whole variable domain EAGVTQFPSHSVIEKGQTVTLRCDPISGHDNLYWYRRVMGKEIKFLLHFVKESKQDESGMPNNRFLAERTGGTYSTLKVQPAELEDSGVYFCASSQDNGNGNGYTFGSGTRLTVV.

CDR3 sequence (DNA): TGCGCCAGCAGCTTGGAATGGACGGGAACCTACGAGCAGTACTTC. It specifies CASSLEWTGTYEQYF. The chain recombines TRBV5-1 with TRBJ2-7, with D perhaps matching TRBD2 (5 bases). The CDR3 has 15 amino acids. V was cut by 0 bases and J by 2 bases, with 12 bases left in between. CDR1 and CDR2 from the germline V gene are SGHRS and YFSETQ.

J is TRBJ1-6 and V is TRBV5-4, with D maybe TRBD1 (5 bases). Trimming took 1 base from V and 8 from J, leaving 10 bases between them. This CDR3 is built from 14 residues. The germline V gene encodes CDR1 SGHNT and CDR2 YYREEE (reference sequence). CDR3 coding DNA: TGTGCCAGCAGCTTGCAAGGGGCTGATTCACCCCTCCACTTT. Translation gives CASSLQGADSPLHF.

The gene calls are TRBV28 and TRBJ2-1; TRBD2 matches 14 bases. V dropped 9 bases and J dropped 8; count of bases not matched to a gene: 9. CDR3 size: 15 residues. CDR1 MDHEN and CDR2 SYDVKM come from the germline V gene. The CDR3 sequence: CASNAGTSGRDEQFF. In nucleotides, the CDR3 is TGTGCCAGTAACGCCGGGACTAGCGGGAGAGATGAGCAGTTCTTC.

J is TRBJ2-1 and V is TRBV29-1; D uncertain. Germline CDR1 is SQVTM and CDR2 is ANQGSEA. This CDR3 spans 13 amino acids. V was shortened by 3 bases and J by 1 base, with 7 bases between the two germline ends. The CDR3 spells CSVDGISYNEQFF. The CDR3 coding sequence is TGCAGCGTTGATGGCATTTCCTACAATGAGCAGTTCTTC.

The CDR3: CASSYSAPPGTGELFF. The CDR3 DNA sequence: TGTGCCAGCAGTTACTCGGCACCCCCGGGCACCGGGGAGCTGTTTTTT. This chain links TRBV6-5 with TRBJ2-2; D is ambiguous. Trimming removed 0 bases from V and 4 bases from J, with 12 bases in between. This CDR3 has 16 residues. The germline V gene has CDR1 MNHEY and CDR2 SVGAGI.

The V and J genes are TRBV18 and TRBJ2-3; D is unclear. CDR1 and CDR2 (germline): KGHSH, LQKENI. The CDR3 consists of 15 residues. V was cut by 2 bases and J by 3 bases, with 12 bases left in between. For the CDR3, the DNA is TGTGCCAGCTCACCATCCGCGGCAGCTACAGATACGCAGTATTTT. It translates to CASSPSAAATDTQYF.

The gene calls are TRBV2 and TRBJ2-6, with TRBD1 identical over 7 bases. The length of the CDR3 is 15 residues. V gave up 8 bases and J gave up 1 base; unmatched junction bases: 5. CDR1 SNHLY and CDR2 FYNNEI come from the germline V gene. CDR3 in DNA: TGTGCCAGCGCCCCGACAGGGTCTGGGGCCAACGTCCTGACTTTC. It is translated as CASAPTGSGANVLTF.

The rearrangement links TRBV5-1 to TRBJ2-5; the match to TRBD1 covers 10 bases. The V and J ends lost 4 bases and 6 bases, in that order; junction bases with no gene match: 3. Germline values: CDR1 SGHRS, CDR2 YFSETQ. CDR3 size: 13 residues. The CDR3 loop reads CASSQTGGQTQYF. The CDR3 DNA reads TGCGCCAGCAGCCAGACAGGGGGCCAGACCCAGTACTTC.

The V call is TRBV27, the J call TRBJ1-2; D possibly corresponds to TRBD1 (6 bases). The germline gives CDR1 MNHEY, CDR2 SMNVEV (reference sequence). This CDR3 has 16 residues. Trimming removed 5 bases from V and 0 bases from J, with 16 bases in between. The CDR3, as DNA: TGTGCCAGCAGTCCGAACCGGGACACCCCTAACTATGGCTACACCTTC. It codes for CASSPNRDTPNYGYTF.

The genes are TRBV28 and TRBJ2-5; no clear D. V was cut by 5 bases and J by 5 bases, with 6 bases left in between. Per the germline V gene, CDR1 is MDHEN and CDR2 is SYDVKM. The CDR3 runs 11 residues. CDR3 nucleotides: TGTGCCAGCAGTCAGAGGGAGACCCAGTACTTC. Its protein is CASSQRETQYF.

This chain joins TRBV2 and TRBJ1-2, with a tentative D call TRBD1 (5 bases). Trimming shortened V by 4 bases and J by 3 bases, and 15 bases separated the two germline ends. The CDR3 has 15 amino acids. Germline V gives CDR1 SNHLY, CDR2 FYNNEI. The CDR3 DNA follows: TGTGCCAGCAGTGCTCCCCAGCAGGGCCACTATGGCTACACCTTC. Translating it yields CASSAPQQGHYGYTF. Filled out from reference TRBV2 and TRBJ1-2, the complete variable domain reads EPEVTQTPSHQVTQMGQEVILRCVPISNHLYFYWYRQILGQKVEFLVSFYNNEISEKSEIFDDQFSVERPDGSNFTLKIRSTKLEDSAMYFCASSAPQQGHYGYTFGSGTRLTVV.

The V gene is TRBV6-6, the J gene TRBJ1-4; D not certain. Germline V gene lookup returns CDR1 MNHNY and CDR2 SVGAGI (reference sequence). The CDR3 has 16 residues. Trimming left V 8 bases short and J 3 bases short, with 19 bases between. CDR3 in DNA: TGTGCCAGCCACTCGACTGAGACGGCTGCTAATGAAAAACTGTTTTTT. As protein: CASHSTETAANEKLFF.

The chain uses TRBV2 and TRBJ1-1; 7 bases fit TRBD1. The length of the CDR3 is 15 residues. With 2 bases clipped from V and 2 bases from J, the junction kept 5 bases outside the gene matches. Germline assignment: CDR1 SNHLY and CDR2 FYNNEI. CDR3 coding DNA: TGTGCCAGCAGTGAACTGGCAGGGGGTAACACTGAAGCTTTCTTT. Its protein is CASSELAGGNTEAFF.

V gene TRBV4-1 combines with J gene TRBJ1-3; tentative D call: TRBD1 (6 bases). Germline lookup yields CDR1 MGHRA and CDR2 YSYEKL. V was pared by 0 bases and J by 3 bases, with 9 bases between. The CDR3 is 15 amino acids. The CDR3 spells CASSQDQGHGNTIYF. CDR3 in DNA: TGCGCCAGCAGCCAAGACCAGGGGCATGGAAACACCATATATTTT.

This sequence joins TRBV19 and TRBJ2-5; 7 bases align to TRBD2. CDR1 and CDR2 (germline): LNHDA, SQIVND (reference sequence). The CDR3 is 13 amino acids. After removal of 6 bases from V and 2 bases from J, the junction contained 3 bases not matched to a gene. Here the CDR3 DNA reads TGTGCCAGTAGGGCTAGCGGACAAGAGACCCAGTACTTC. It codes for CASRASGQETQYF.

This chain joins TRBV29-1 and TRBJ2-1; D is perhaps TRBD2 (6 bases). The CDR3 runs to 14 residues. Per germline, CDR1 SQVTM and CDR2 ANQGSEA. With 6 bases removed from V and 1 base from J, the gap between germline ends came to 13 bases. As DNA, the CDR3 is TGCAGCGTGCCTAGCGCCAGTTCCTACAATGAGCAGTTCTTC. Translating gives CSVPSASSYNEQFF.

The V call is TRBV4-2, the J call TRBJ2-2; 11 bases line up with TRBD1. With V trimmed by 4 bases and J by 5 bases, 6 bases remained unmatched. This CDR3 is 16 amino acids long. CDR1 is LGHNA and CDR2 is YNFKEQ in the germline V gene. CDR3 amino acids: CASSPRRDRGTGELFF. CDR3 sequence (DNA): TGTGCCAGCAGCCCAAGGAGGGACAGGGGGACCGGGGAGCTGTTTTTT.

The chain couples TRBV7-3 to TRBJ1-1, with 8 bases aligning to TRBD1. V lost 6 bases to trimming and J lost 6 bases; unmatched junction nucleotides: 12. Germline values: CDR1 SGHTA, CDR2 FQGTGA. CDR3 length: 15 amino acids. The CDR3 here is CASRPQGQEVAEAFF. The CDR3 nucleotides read TGTGCCAGCAGGCCCCAGGGACAGGAGGTTGCTGAAGCTTTCTTT.

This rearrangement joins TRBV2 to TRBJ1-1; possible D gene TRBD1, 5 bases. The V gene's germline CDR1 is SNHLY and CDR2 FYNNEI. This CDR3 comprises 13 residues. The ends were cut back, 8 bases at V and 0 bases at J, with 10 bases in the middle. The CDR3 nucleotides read TGTGCCAGCGGGGGGGACCTGAACACTGAAGCTTTCTTT. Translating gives CASGGDLNTEAFF.

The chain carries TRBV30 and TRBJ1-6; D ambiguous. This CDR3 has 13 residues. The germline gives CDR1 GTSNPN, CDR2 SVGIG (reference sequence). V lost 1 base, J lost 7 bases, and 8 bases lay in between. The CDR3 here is CAWSGGDNSPLHF. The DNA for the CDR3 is TGTGCCTGGAGTGGCGGAGACAATTCACCCCTCCACTTT.

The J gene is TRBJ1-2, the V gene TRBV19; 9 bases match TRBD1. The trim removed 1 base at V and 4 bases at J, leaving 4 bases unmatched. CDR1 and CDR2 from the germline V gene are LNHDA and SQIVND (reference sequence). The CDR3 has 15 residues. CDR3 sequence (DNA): TGTGCCAGTAGTATAGGCGGGACAGGGACCTATGGCTACACCTTC. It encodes CASSIGGTGTYGYTF.

For the CDR3, the DNA is TGTGCCAGTAGTAGTCAGGGCACCCAGTACCAAGAGACCCAGTACTTC. Translating it yields CASSSQGTQYQETQYF. V and J are TRBV19 and TRBJ2-5, with D possibly matching TRBD1 (5 bases). The germline CDR1 and CDR2 sequences are LNHDA and SQIVND (reference sequence). Trimming pared 4 bases from V and 0 bases from J, leaving 15 bases between. CDR3 length equals 16 residues.

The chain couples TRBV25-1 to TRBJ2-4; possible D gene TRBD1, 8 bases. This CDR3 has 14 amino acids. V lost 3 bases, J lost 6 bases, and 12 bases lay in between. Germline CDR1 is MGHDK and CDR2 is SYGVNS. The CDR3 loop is CASSDYRGGNIQYF. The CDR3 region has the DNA TGTGCCAGCAGTGACTACAGGGGGGGAAACATTCAGTACTTC. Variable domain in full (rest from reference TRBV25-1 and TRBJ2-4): EADIYQTPRYLVIGTGKKITLECSQTMGHDKMYWYQQDPGMELHLIHYSYGVNSTEKGDLSSESTVSRIRTEHFPLTLESARPSHTSQYLCASSDYRGGNIQYFGAGTRLSVL.

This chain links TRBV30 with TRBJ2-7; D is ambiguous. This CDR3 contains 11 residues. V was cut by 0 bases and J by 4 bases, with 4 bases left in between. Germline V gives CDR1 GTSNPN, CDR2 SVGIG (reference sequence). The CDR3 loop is CAWSVGYEQYF. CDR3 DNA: TGTGCCTGGAGTGTCGGGTACGAGCAGTACTTC.

The CDR3 nucleotides are TGTGCCAGCAGCTCCGGACAGCCGAACACTGAAGCTTTCTTT. It specifies CASSSGQPNTEAFF. This chain joins TRBV11-2 and TRBJ1-1; tentatively, D is TRBD1 (6 bases). The CDR3 contains 14 residues. Deletions cut 4 bases from V and 1 base from J, with 10 bases between. Germline lookup yields CDR1 SGHAT and CDR2 FQNNGV.